Each of the 28 T cell receptor beta chains below was sequenced from the same sample in a study of T cell responses to AZD1222 COVID-19 vaccine. The repertoire was sequenced with immunoSEQ multiplex PCR; TCRdb's copy has only in-frame clones and lacks some. Among 150,000 to 170,000 clones, about 90% were seen once, and the ten largest hold 5.5%. The sample in question was peripheral blood, obtained on day 0 of MenACWY control vaccination. The receptors shown here come from an adult in good health.

In this sample, this clone turned up many times. This chain's CDR3 is CASSLTGDEQFF. The CDR3 region has the DNA TGCGCCAGCAGCCTTACGGGGGATGAGCAGTTCTTC. The chain combines TRBV5-1 with TRBJ2-1, with a tentative D call TRBD2 (6 bases). Germline CDR1 reads SGHRS; CDR2 reads YFSETQ. The ends were cut back, 4 bases at V and 8 bases at J, with 10 bases in the middle. The CDR3 is made up of 12 amino acids. Filled out from reference TRBV5-1 and TRBJ2-1, the complete variable domain reads KAGVTQTPRYLIKTRGQQVTLSCSPISGHRSVSWYQQTPGQGLQFLFEYFSETQRNKGNFPGRFSGRQFSNSRSEMNVSTLELGDSALYLCASSLTGDEQFFGPGTRLTVL.

V gene TRBV18 combines with J gene TRBJ2-1; the match to TRBD1 covers 8 bases. CDR1 and CDR2 (germline): KGHSH, LQKENI. The V and J ends lost 5 bases and 3 bases, in that order; junction bases with no gene match: 3. CDR3 length: 14 amino acids. CDR3 region: CASSATGVYNEQFF. CDR3 nucleotide sequence: TGTGCCAGCTCAGCGACAGGGGTCTACAATGAGCAGTTCTTC.

This clone occurred once. The CDR3: CASSLAAGYNEKLFF. CDR3 bases: TGCGCCAGCAGCTTGGCCGCAGGGTATAATGAAAAACTGTTTTTT. This rearrangement joins TRBV5-1 to TRBJ1-4, with a possible D match to TRBD1 (5 bases). The CDR3 consists of 15 residues. Germline V CDR1 and CDR2: SGHRS, YFSETQ. The V end lost 0 bases, the J end lost 4 bases, and 10 bases lay between the germline ends.

This chain joins TRBV18 and TRBJ2-2; 14 bases are shared with TRBD2. CDR1 and CDR2 from the germline V gene are KGHSH and LQKENI. The ends lost 2 bases at V and 3 bases at J; junction bases unmatched: 5. This CDR3 comprises 18 residues. CDR3 protein: CASSPRTSGGRDTGELFF. The DNA for the CDR3 is TGTGCCAGCTCACCAAGGACTAGCGGGGGGCGAGACACCGGGGAGCTGTTTTTT.

V and J are TRBV3-1 (or the pseudogene TRBV3-2) and TRBJ1-3, with D hard to call. V lost 4 bases to trimming and J lost 4 bases, with 17 bases between them. The CDR3 has 16 residues. Germline V gene lookup returns CDR1 LGHDT and CDR2 YNNKEL (reference sequence). CDR3 sequence (DNA): TGTGCCAGCAGCCCCGTAACTCCAGGACTGGGAAACACCATATATTTT. Amino acids: CASSPVTPGLGNTIYF.

The chain uses TRBV2 and TRBJ2-7, with TRBD2 identical over 10 bases. Looked up from germline, CDR1 is SNHLY and CDR2 is FYNNEI. The V gene end was trimmed by 7 bases and the J gene end by 0 bases; junction bases not matched to a gene: 3. This CDR3 is built from 14 residues. In DNA form, the CDR3 reads TGTGCCAGCACTGGACTAGCGGACTCCTACGAGCAGTACTTC. Translating gives CASTGLADSYEQYF.

The chain joins TRBV5-4 to TRBJ2-7, with 11 bases identical to TRBD2. The V gene end was trimmed by 4 bases and the J gene end by 2 bases; junction bases not matched to a gene: 5. Germline CDR1 is SGHNT and CDR2 is YYREEE (reference sequence). The length of the CDR3 is 15 residues. As DNA, the CDR3 is TGTGCCAGCAGCACCGGGACTAGCGGTACCTACGAGCAGTACTTC. This sequence encodes CASSTGTSGTYEQYF.

The chain carries TRBV27 and TRBJ2-5; no reliable D call. This CDR3 spans 12 amino acids. V lost 5 bases and J lost 4, with 8 bases in between. CDR1 is MNHEY and CDR2 is SMNVEV in the germline V gene (reference sequence). The CDR3 DNA is TGTGCCAGCAGTGCGACCCTAGAGACCCAGTACTTC. This codes for CASSATLETQYF.

V gene TRBV11-1 combines with J gene TRBJ2-1; tentatively, D is TRBD1 or TRBD2 (5 bases each). Trimming left V 4 bases short and J 3 bases short, with 10 bases between. The V gene's germline CDR1 is SGHAT and CDR2 FQDESV (reference sequence). CDR3 length equals 14 residues. The CDR3 loop reads CASSSGASYNEQFF. Here the CDR3 DNA reads TGTGCCAGCAGCTCCGGGGCTAGCTACAATGAGCAGTTCTTC.

V and J are TRBV15 and TRBJ2-5; D perhaps matches TRBD2 (5 bases). V lost 1 base to trimming and J lost 5 bases, with 5 bases between them. This CDR3 contains 12 residues. The germline gives CDR1 LNHNV, CDR2 YYDKDF (reference sequence). This CDR3 is CATSRAGETQYF. The DNA for the CDR3 is TGTGCCACCAGCAGAGCGGGGGAGACCCAGTACTTC. Variable domain in full (rest from reference TRBV15 and TRBJ2-5): DAMVIQNPRYQVTQFGKPVTLSCSQTLNHNVMYWYQQKSSQAPKLLFHYYDKDFNNEADTPDNFQSRRPNTSFCFLDIRSPGLGDTAMYLCATSRAGETQYFGPGTRLLVL.

The V and J genes are TRBV9 and TRBJ1-5; the match to TRBD1 covers 7 bases. After removal of 4 bases from V and 7 bases from J, the junction contained 5 bases not matched to a gene. CDR1 and CDR2 (germline): SGDLS, YYNGEE. The CDR3 is 13 amino acids. Here the CDR3 DNA reads TGTGCCAGCAGCCTTACAGGGGACCAGCCCCAGCATTTT. It translates to CASSLTGDQPQHF.

The rearrangement links TRBV6-5 to TRBJ1-1, with 7 bases matching TRBD1. The germline gives CDR1 MNHEY, CDR2 SVGAGI. V lost 8 bases, J lost 8 bases, and 11 bases stayed unmatched. The CDR3 totals 13 residues. The CDR3 sequence: CASFQGVGIEAFF. CDR3 DNA sequence: TGTGCCAGCTTTCAGGGGGTGGGAATCGAAGCTTTCTTT.

The V gene is TRBV6-5, the J gene TRBJ2-1; D not resolved. The CDR3 sequence is 13 residues long. The V end was cut by 2 bases, the J end by 8 bases, with 10 bases between. CDR1 is MNHEY, CDR2 SVGAGI, per germline. The CDR3 sequence is CASSYPPMDEQFF. CDR3 nucleotide sequence: TGTGCCAGCAGTTACCCCCCTATGGATGAGCAGTTCTTC.

Here the CDR3 reads CASSLRGSNEKLFF. The CDR3 bases are TGTGCCAGCTCCCTCAGGGGATCTAATGAAAAACTGTTTTTT. This sequence joins TRBV18 and TRBJ1-4, with D tentatively TRBD1 (6 bases). This CDR3 is built from 14 residues. The V end lost 6 bases, the J end lost 3 bases, and 11 bases lay between the germline ends. In germline, CDR1 is KGHSH, CDR2 LQKENI.

CDR3: CASSPLPPGGDFNQPQHF. CDR3 nucleotides: TGTGCCAGCAGTCCCCTCCCACCAGGGGGCGACTTCAATCAGCCCCAGCATTTT. The V gene is TRBV28, the J gene TRBJ1-5; 8 nucleotides agree with TRBD1. CDR1 and CDR2 (germline): MDHEN, SYDVKM. J gave up 3 bases and V 5 bases, and 15 bases lay outside the gene matches. The CDR3 is 18 amino acids.

The chain couples TRBV7-9 to TRBJ2-7; D is ambiguous. This CDR3 has 13 amino acids. Trimming shortened V by 4 bases and J by 7 bases, and 14 bases separated the two germline ends. Germline V CDR1 and CDR2: SEHNR, FQNEAQ (reference sequence). The DNA of the CDR3 is TGTGCCAGCAGCTCCCAAGGAGTCTCAGAGCAGTACGTC. The encoded protein is CASSSQGVSEQYV.

The chain has TRBV4-3 and TRBJ2-7; possibly TRBD2 for D (5 bases). The CDR3 is 15 residues long. The germline V gene has CDR1 LGHNA and CDR2 YSLEER. Trimming removed 1 base from V and 0 bases from J, with 10 bases in between. The CDR3: CASSQGVGSSYEQYF. In DNA, the CDR3 is TGCGCCAGCAGCCAAGGAGTAGGGAGCTCCTACGAGCAGTACTTC.

The rearrangement links TRBV28 to TRBJ1-5; a weak D match, TRBD1 (6 bases). The CDR3 loop spans 14 amino acids. Germline CDR1 and CDR2: MDHEN and SYDVKM. V gave up 8 bases and J gave up 6 bases, with 17 bases separating them. CDR3 in DNA: TGTGCCAGCGGTGGGGGGGGCGCGGTTCAGCCCCAGCATTTT. It encodes CASGGGGAVQPQHF.

The chain is built from TRBV18 and TRBJ2-5, with a possible D match to TRBD1 (5 bases). CDR3 length equals 14 residues. Trimming shortened V by 6 bases and J by 2 bases, and 13 bases separated the two germline ends. Germline CDR1 reads KGHSH; CDR2 reads LQKENI. The CDR3 DNA follows: TGTGCCAGCTCGGGGCAGGGCCATCAAGAGACCCAGTACTTC. This encodes CASSGQGHQETQYF. The full variable domain, completed using reference TRBV18 and TRBJ2-5, is NAGVMQNPRHLVRRRGQEARLRCSPMKGHSHVYWYRQLPEEGLKFMVYLQKENIIDESGMPKERFSAEFPKEGPSILRIQQVVRGDSAAYFCASSGQGHQETQYFGPGTRLLVL.

The chain links TRBV9 to TRBJ1-5; D call uncertain. Trimming removed 0 bases from V and 0 bases from J, with 7 bases in between. Per germline, CDR1 SGDLS and CDR2 YYNGEE. The CDR3 is 15 amino acids. The CDR3 nucleotides read TGTGCCAGCAGCGTAGACAGTTATAGCAATCAGCCCCAGCATTTT. Translated, it gives CASSVDSYSNQPQHF.

This chain connects TRBV9 to TRBJ1-6, with D tentatively TRBD1 (5 bases). This CDR3 has 15 residues. Germline V gives CDR1 SGDLS, CDR2 YYNGEE. Trimming took 0 bases from V and 6 from J, leaving 10 bases between them. CDR3 in amino acids: CASSVGLQGNSPLHF. DNA of the CDR3: TGTGCCAGCAGCGTAGGCCTTCAGGGTAATTCACCCCTCCACTTT.

This clone was recorded many times. V gene TRBV7-2 combines with J gene TRBJ2-7; 8 bases line up with TRBD2. Germline assignment: CDR1 SGHTA and CDR2 FQGNSA. Trimming took 4 bases from V and 2 from J; bases not matched to a gene: 10. The CDR3 sequence is 16 residues long. Here the CDR3 DNA reads TGTGCCAGCAGCTCTGTCCCTTTAGCGGGAACCTACGAGCAGTACTTC. Protein product: CASSSVPLAGTYEQYF.

CDR3 nucleotide sequence: TGTGCCAGCAGCCTCCAGGAGGGCGAGACTGAAGCTTTCTTT. It yields the protein CASSLQEGETEAFF. V usage is TRBV6-5 and J usage is TRBJ1-1; the D is unclear. Germline V gives CDR1 MNHEY, CDR2 SVGAGI. CDR3 length equals 14 residues. The V gene lost 6 bases and the J gene lost 5 bases, with 16 bases spanning the gap.

This clone was recorded only once. The chain has TRBV10-3 and TRBJ1-1; D ambiguous. CDR3 length: 13 residues. CDR1 and CDR2 (germline): ENHRY, SYGVKD. Trimming pared 3 bases from V and 3 bases from J, leaving 8 bases between. The CDR3 here is CAISDGWDTEAFF. The CDR3, as DNA: TGTGCCATCAGTGACGGGTGGGACACTGAAGCTTTCTTT.

This clone showed up just once. The chain combines TRBV11-2 with TRBJ1-3, with 7 positions matching TRBD1. The germline gives CDR1 SGHAT, CDR2 FQNNGV. The trim removed 2 bases at V and 0 bases at J, leaving 7 bases unmatched. This CDR3 is built from 17 residues. The CDR3: CASSLRTGVISGNTIYF. The CDR3 DNA is TGTGCCAGCAGCTTAAGAACAGGGGTGATCTCTGGAAACACCATATATTTT.

The J gene is TRBJ2-1, the V gene TRBV24-1; TRBD2 aligns across 9 bases. Germline values: CDR1 KGHDR, CDR2 SFDVKD. The CDR3 covers 15 residues. V shed 3 bases and J 6 bases; nucleotides not matched to a gene: 5. CDR3 residues: CATSDSGGSSNEQFF. The CDR3 bases are TGTGCCACCAGTGATAGCGGGGGGTCGTCCAATGAGCAGTTCTTC.

The gene calls are TRBV28 and TRBJ1-1; tentative D call: TRBD1 (6 bases). This CDR3 region has 14 residues. Germline V gives CDR1 MDHEN, CDR2 SYDVKM. Between the trimmed V and J ends, which lost 6 bases and 4 bases, there was a span of 15 bases. CDR3 sequence (DNA): TGTGCCAGCAGCGTGGGGGGGGCCCGCACTGAAGCTTTCTTT. It specifies CASSVGGARTEAFF.

CDR3 sequence reads: CASSQTRGGEQYV. The CDR3 nucleotides read TGTGCCAGCAGCCAAACCAGGGGAGGCGAGCAGTACGTC. This chain joins TRBV3-1 (or the pseudogene TRBV3-2) and TRBJ2-7; D may match TRBD1 or TRBD2 (6 bases each). V dropped 2 bases and J dropped 6 bases, with 11 bases sitting between them. Germline V lookup: CDR1 LGHDT, CDR2 YNNKEL (reference sequence). The CDR3 is 13 residues long.